Listed below are T cell receptor beta chains from one sample, sequenced in a study of siplizumab effects on memory and regulatory T cells. This table comes from immunoSEQ multiplex PCR, and its TCRdb copy is limited to in-frame clones, with some not included. The sample has about 100,000 clones, around 94% seen once. Sample: Tregs sorted from blood. The source of these receptors is a human donor in good health. CDR3s include the opening cysteine and the closing phenylalanine or tryptophan. The D gene is left open where the match is weak. Only part of the rows carry a size: once, few, many, or a class if the clone is expanded.

CDR3 length | D gene | J gene | clone size | V gene | CDR3 protein | CDR3 DNA
15 | NA | TRBJ1-2 | once | TRBV6-1 | CASSHPGRPDYGYTF | TGTGCCAGCAGTCATCCAGGGAGGCCTGACTATGGCTACACCTTC
14 | TRBD1 | TRBJ2-7 | NA | TRBV5-1 | CASNNYGTDYEQYF | TGCGCCAGCAACAACTACGGGACAGACTACGAGCAGTACTTC
18 | TRBD1 | TRBJ1-2 | NA | TRBV28 | CASSPVTGLSSVISGYTF | TGTGCCAGCAGTCCGGTGACAGGGTTAAGTTCTGTGATCAGTGGCTACACCTTC
15 | NA | TRBJ2-1 | NA | TRBV4-2 | CASSQDSRGNNEQFF | TGTGCCAGCAGCCAAGATTCCCGGGGAAACAATGAGCAGTTCTTC
13 | TRBD2 | TRBJ2-7 | NA | TRBV5-1 | CAGRGLVTYEQYF | TGCGCCGGCAGGGGACTAGTAACCTACGAGCAGTACTTC
15 | NA | TRBJ2-7 | NA | TRBV9 | CASSVEPFASYEQYF | TGTGCCAGCAGCGTAGAGCCATTTGCCTCCTACGAGCAGTACTTC
13 | NA | TRBJ2-2 | few | TRBV11-3 | CASRASLAGELFF | TGTGCCAGTCGGGCCTCATTGGCCGGGGAGCTGTTTTTT
15 | TRBD1 | TRBJ2-3 | NA | TRBV18 | CASSTGMGGTDTQYF | TGTGCCAGCTCGACAGGGATGGGCGGTACAGATACGCAGTATTTT
14 | NA | TRBJ1-2 | NA | TRBV2 | CASSQTGANYGYTF | TGTGCCAGCAGTCAAACCGGGGCTAACTATGGCTACACCTTC
15 | NA | TRBJ1-1 | NA | TRBV18 | CASALMVDMNTEAFF | TGTGCCAGCGCCCTGATGGTAGACATGAACACTGAAGCTTTCTTT
13 | NA | TRBJ2-5 | NA | TRBV7-9 | CASIRRGQETQYF | TGTGCCAGCATACGCCGGGGCCAAGAGACCCAGTACTTC
15 | TRBD1 | TRBJ1-5 | once | TRBV30 | CAWSVLGQNNQPQHF | TGTGCCTGGAGTGTACTGGGACAGAACAATCAGCCCCAGCATTTT
13 | NA | TRBJ1-5 | NA | TRBV7-2 | CASSLERNQPQHF | TGTGCCAGCAGCTTAGAGCGCAATCAGCCCCAGCATTTT
15 | NA | TRBJ2-7 | NA | TRBV28 | CATRNGGTATPEQYF | TGTGCCACCCGGAACGGCGGGACCGCCACACCCGAGCAGTACTTC
14 | NA | TRBJ1-2 | NA | TRBV5-1 | CASSLARQGNGYTF | TGCGCCAGCAGCTTGGCGAGGCAGGGGAATGGCTACACCTTC
15 | TRBD2 | TRBJ2-3 | NA | TRBV2 | CASSEAGLAIVTQYF | TGTGCCAGCAGTGAAGCGGGACTAGCAATCGTTACGCAGTATTTT
14 | TRBD1 | TRBJ2-3 | NA | TRBV5-1 | CASSRGTGGDTQYF | TGCGCCAGCAGTAGAGGGACAGGGGGAGATACGCAGTATTTT
12 | NA | TRBJ2-2 | NA | TRBV2 | CASRLDTGELFF | TGTGCCAGCAGGTTGGACACCGGGGAGCTGTTTTTT
11 | NA | TRBJ2-1 | NA | TRBV5-6 | CASSLGNEQFF | TGTGCCAGCAGCCTCGGGAATGAGCAGTTCTTC
13 | TRBD1 | TRBJ2-7 | NA | TRBV6-1 | CASSSSYRGEQYF | TGTGCCAGCAGTTCCTCGTACAGGGGAGAGCAGTACTTC
13 | TRBD2 | TRBJ2-2 | once | TRBV30 | CAWSVREAGELFF | TGTGCCTGGAGTGTACGGGAGGCCGGGGAGCTGTTTTTT
13 | NA | TRBJ2-5 | NA | TRBV7-8 | CASSLGRLETQYF | TGTGCCAGCAGCTTAGGAAGGCTGGAGACCCAGTACTTC
18 | NA | TRBJ2-2 | NA | TRBV5-1 | CASSFLWRGGSRTGELFF | TGCGCCAGCAGCTTTCTCTGGCGGGGAGGTTCTCGCACCGGGGAGCTGTTTTTT
15 | NA | TRBJ2-2 | NA | TRBV13 | CASSLGFGDARELFF | TGTGCCAGCAGCTTAGGGTTCGGTGACGCCCGGGAGCTGTTTTTT
16 | NA | TRBJ2-2 | NA | TRBV27 | CASSPWGGADTGELFF | TGTGCCAGCAGCCCATGGGGGGGCGCGGACACCGGGGAGCTGTTTTTT
13 | NA | TRBJ2-7 | NA | TRBV6-1 | CASSEALLYEQYF | TGTGCCAGCAGTGAAGCGCTTCTCTACGAGCAGTACTTC
11 | NA | TRBJ2-1 | NA | TRBV5-1 | CASSLGGRTFF | TGCGCCAGCAGCTTGGGAGGGAGGACGTTCTTC
15 | NA | TRBJ2-7 | NA | TRBV28 | CASTPSGGSSYEQYF | TGTGCCAGCACCCCTTCCGGTGGGAGCTCCTACGAGCAGTACTTC
15 | TRBD1 | TRBJ1-2 | NA | TRBV5-1 | CASSFSGQGSYGYTF | TGCGCCAGCAGCTTTTCGGGACAGGGGTCCTATGGCTACACCTTC